This note documents a single T cell receptor (beta chain) sequence. These data belong to a study of blood T cell repertoires in COVID-19. About the research overall: T cells, B-cell-depleted T cells, or PBMCs provided the cDNA or gDNA that served as material.

Data came from immunoSEQ multiplex PCR; TCRdb stores just in-frame clones and leaves some out. The sample holds 300,000 to 450,000 clones, more than 70% seen once. Germline-derived CDR1 and CDR2 are KGHSH and LQKENI. V shed 3 bases, J shed 7 bases, and the junction held 5 bases outside the gene matches. The CDR3 is 14 residues long. The sequence came from a young woman who had recovered from COVID-19. The sequenced sample was PBMCs or T cells enriched from blood (not recorded which). This chain links TRBV18 with TRBJ2-1, with TRBD1 matching 8 bases. This chain's CDR3 is CASSPQGAGNEQFF. CDR3 coding DNA: TGTGCCAGCTCACCCCAGGGGGCCGGGAATGAGCAGTTCTTC.